The clone carrying this T cell receptor beta chain has a single count. Its antigen is unidentified. The data were taken from a study of OX40 agonist ivuxolimab in advanced cancers. About the study: Ivuxolimab is an agonistic anti-OX40 (CD134) antibody, and patients were treated with it.

The assay was immunoSEQ multiplex PCR, and TCRdb's table has in-frame clones only and misses some. Of tens of thousands of clones in the sample, nearly 90% were seen once. The CDR3 runs to 13 residues. V lost 8 bases and J lost 5, with 13 bases in between. Germline V gives CDR1 LNHDA, CDR2 SQIVND (reference sequence). Study-level results: Relatively little clonal expansion, among the lowest observed, appeared in partial responders at 0.1-3.0 mg/kg. The mean number of expanded clones was higher in CD8+ T cells than in CD4+. The study did not work out the antigen specificity of the expanded peripheral T cells.

This chain connects TRBV19 to TRBJ1-3; TRBD1 might be the D (6 bases). This clonotype was obtained from an adult with an advanced solid tumor such as melanoma, head and neck, liver or kidney cancer. The input for sequencing was CD4+ or CD8+ T cells sorted from blood, taken in a trial of the OX40 agonist ivuxolimab. CDR3 in DNA: TGTGCCAGTGCACACAGGGAGAGAAACACCATATATTTT. This gives the protein CASAHRERNTIYF.